These 27 T cell receptor beta chains were sequenced from one sample in a study of T cell responses to AZD1222 COVID-19 vaccine. Method: immunoSEQ multiplex PCR; TCRdb's copy keeps in-frame clones and lacks some. The sample lists roughly 49,000 clones, 60% to 85% occurring once. The sample consisted of peripheral blood, taken on day 0 of AZD1222 vaccination. Every receptor here comes from an adult in good health.

The rearrangement joins TRBV6-4 to TRBJ1-5; D is uncertain. CDR1 is MRHNA and CDR2 is SNTAGT in the germline V gene. This CDR3 is built from 12 residues. V lost 2 bases, J lost 6 bases, and 5 bases lay in between. This CDR3 is CASSDPSQPQHF. CDR3 DNA sequence: TGTGCCAGCAGTGACCCTAGTCAGCCCCAGCATTTT.

The chain joins TRBV28 to TRBJ1-1, with D unclear. The CDR3 sequence is 12 residues long. Trimming stripped 6 bases from V and 6 bases from J, with 11 bases between. Germline CDR1 reads MDHEN; CDR2 reads SYDVKM. In DNA form, the CDR3 reads TGTGCCAGCAGCTGGGAGGGAGCTGAAGCTTTCTTT. Its translation: CASSWEGAEAFF.

The rearrangement joins TRBV19 to TRBJ1-3; TRBD1 agrees at 11 bases. Unmatched junction bases numbered 7, after V lost 5 bases and J lost 4 bases. The CDR3 extends over 16 amino acids. CDR1 is LNHDA, CDR2 SQIVND, per germline (reference sequence). Here the CDR3 reads CASSLGQGVEGNTIYF. The CDR3 bases are TGTGCCAGTAGTCTGGGACAGGGGGTAGAAGGAAACACCATATATTTT.

The chain combines TRBV3-1 (or the pseudogene TRBV3-2) with TRBJ2-1, with 7 nucleotides matching TRBD2. The CDR3 covers 15 residues. Germline CDR1 is LGHDT and CDR2 is YNNKEL (reference sequence). The V and J ends lost 3 bases and 8 bases, in that order; junction bases with no gene match: 10. Here the CDR3 DNA reads TGTGCCAGCAGCCATATTCGGACGGGGGGAGATGAGCAGTTCTTC. This sequence encodes CASSHIRTGGDEQFF.

The chain links TRBV18 to TRBJ1-5, with a weak D call TRBD1 (5 bases). The V gene's germline CDR1 is KGHSH and CDR2 LQKENI. V was trimmed by 2 bases and J by 5 bases, leaving 10 bases between them. The CDR3 is 14 amino acids. CDR3 sequence: CASSPGRVDQPQHF. The CDR3 DNA is TGTGCCAGCTCACCAGGCAGGGTTGATCAGCCCCAGCATTTT.

This chain links TRBV15 with TRBJ1-2; D remains ambiguous. V gave up 8 bases and J gave up 7 bases, with 17 bases separating them. This CDR3 contains 13 residues. Germline V gene data show CDR1 as LNHNV and CDR2 as YYDKDF (reference sequence). The CDR3 protein is CATSLGVSSGYTF. The CDR3 DNA is TGTGCCACCTCCCTTGGAGTGAGCTCTGGCTACACCTTC.

This clone has a single count. The chain combines TRBV7-2 with TRBJ1-2; D remains unclear. V was pared by 1 base and J by 3 bases, with 6 bases between. CDR3 length: 13 amino acids. Germline CDR1 and CDR2: SGHTA and FQGNSA. The DNA for the CDR3 is TGTGCCAGCAGCTTAGTAATGGACTATGGCTACACCTTC. Its translation: CASSLVMDYGYTF.

The chain has TRBV7-8 and TRBJ2-7; no reliable D call. V shed 5 bases and J shed 3 bases, with 17 bases lying between them. CDR3 length: 15 residues. Germline CDR1 is SGHVS and CDR2 is FQNEAQ. The CDR3 loop is CASSPLSTENYEQYV. The CDR3 DNA reads TGTGCCAGCAGCCCACTTTCGACGGAAAACTACGAGCAGTACGTC.

A single count supports this clone. The chain employs TRBV11-3 and TRBJ2-2, with D uncertain. The CDR3 extends over 13 amino acids. With 4 bases removed from V and 4 bases from J, the gap between germline ends came to 7 bases. Germline lookup yields CDR1 SGHNT and CDR2 YENEEA. The CDR3 DNA reads as TGTGCCAGCAGCTCCCACACCACCGGGGAGCTGTTTTTT. It specifies CASSSHTTGELFF.

The chain is built from TRBV6-1 and TRBJ1-5; D gene unclear. This CDR3 is 15 amino acids long. Between the trimmed V and J ends, which lost 2 bases and 1 base, there was a span of 9 bases. The germline V gene encodes CDR1 MNHNS and CDR2 SASEGT. The DNA of the CDR3 is TGTGCCAGCAGTGAAAAAGGGAGCAGCAATCAGCCCCAGCATTTT. Its translation: CASSEKGSSNQPQHF.

This clone turned up a few times. The V call is TRBV7-8, the J call TRBJ2-1, with D possibly matching TRBD1 (6 bases). In germline, CDR1 is SGHVS, CDR2 FQNEAQ. V was pared by 1 base and J by 7 bases, with 17 bases between. CDR3 length equals 16 residues. The CDR3 DNA reads as TGTGCCAGCAGCTTAGGCTTGGTTGGTAGGGGGAATGAGCAGTTCTTC. Translated: CASSLGLVGRGNEQFF.

The chain employs TRBV18 and TRBJ2-2; D ambiguous. Looked up from germline, CDR1 is KGHSH and CDR2 is LQKENI. V lost 2 bases, J lost 5 bases, and 3 bases lay in between. This CDR3 contains 12 residues. The CDR3 DNA reads as TGTGCCAGCTCACCAGGGACCGGGGAGCTGTTTTTT. Its protein product is CASSPGTGELFF.

The table lists this clone with a count of one. The V call is TRBV4-2, the J call TRBJ1-2, with D uncertain. The V end was cut by 1 base, the J end by 7 bases, with 10 bases between. Germline V gene sequence: CDR1 LGHNA, CDR2 YNFKEQ. The CDR3 has 13 amino acids. The chain's CDR3 is CASSQARRPGYTF. Here the CDR3 DNA reads TGTGCCAGCAGCCAAGCTCGTCGACCTGGCTACACCTTC.

This CDR3 reads CASSALSGGYNEQFF. Here the CDR3 DNA reads TGTGCCAGCAGCGCCCTTAGCGGGGGCTACAATGAGCAGTTCTTC. V and J are TRBV9 and TRBJ2-1; 9 positions agree with TRBD2. The V and J ends lost 3 bases and 3 bases, in that order; junction bases with no gene match: 4. CDR1 and CDR2 (germline): SGDLS, YYNGEE. The CDR3 is 15 residues long.

This chain links TRBV21-1 with TRBJ1-2; the D call in the table, TRBD1, was not verified against the DNA. TRBV21-1 is a pseudogene segment. CDR3 size: 16 residues. This CDR3 reads CASSKTGGAHNYGYTF. The CDR3 nucleotides are TGTGCCAGCAGCAAGACAGGGGGCGCCCATAACTATGGCTACACCTTC.

The chain combines TRBV9 with TRBJ2-2, with 16 bases fitting TRBD2. V trimming: 3 bases; J trimming: 4 bases; junction bases outside the gene matches: 12. The CDR3 spans 20 residues. Germline V gene sequence: CDR1 SGDLS, CDR2 YYNGEE. The CDR3 loop reads CASSGPGTSGRASRTGELFF. The CDR3 DNA is TGTGCCAGCAGCGGCCCCGGGACTAGCGGGAGGGCCTCTCGCACCGGGGAGCTGTTTTTT.

This chain uses TRBV5-6 with TRBJ1-5; D is possibly TRBD1 (5 bases). There are 19 residues in the CDR3. CDR1 and CDR2 (germline): SGHDT, YYEEEE. V lost 2 bases, J lost 0 bases, and 21 bases lay in between. DNA of the CDR3: TGTGCCAGCAGCTTTTGGGGCAGGACGATGAGATATAGCAATCAGCCCCAGCATTTT. It specifies CASSFWGRTMRYSNQPQHF.

This chain links TRBV30 with TRBJ1-3, with no clear D. This CDR3 is built from 13 residues. Germline CDR1 reads GTSNPN; CDR2 reads SVGIG (reference sequence). Trimming shortened V by 3 bases and J by 0 bases, and 6 bases separated the two germline ends. The CDR3 bases are TGTGCCTGGAGGGAGCGCTCTGGAAACACCATATATTTT. It translates to CAWRERSGNTIYF.

This clone was seen only a few times. V gene TRBV20-1 combines with J gene TRBJ1-2; D possibly corresponds to TRBD1 (5 bases). Germline loops: CDR1 DFQATT, CDR2 SNEGSKA (reference sequence). CDR3 length: 12 residues. Trimming removed 3 bases from V and 6 bases from J, with 11 bases in between. In nucleotides, the CDR3 is TGCAGTGCTAGTAGCGGGACGAATGGCTACACCTTC. Translation gives CSASSGTNGYTF.

The chain has TRBV5-4 and TRBJ2-1; 10 bases map to TRBD2. The germline CDR1 and CDR2 sequences are SGHNT and YYREEE (reference sequence). This CDR3 is 15 amino acids long. With 2 bases clipped from V and 4 bases from J, the junction kept 3 bases outside the gene matches. DNA of the CDR3: TGTGCCAGCAGCTTTGAGCGGGGGGGGTACAATGAGCAGTTCTTC. It yields the protein CASSFERGGYNEQFF.

This clone appeared once. CDR3 protein: CASSESQGRTEAFF. The CDR3 region has the DNA TGCGCCAGCAGTGAGTCACAGGGGAGGACTGAAGCTTTCTTT. The genes are TRBV10-2 and TRBJ1-1, with 7 bases fitting TRBD1. This CDR3 has 14 residues. Trimming removed 0 bases from V and 5 bases from J; junction bases left unmatched: 3. CDR1 WSHSY and CDR2 SAAADI come from the germline V gene.

The rearrangement joins TRBV6-5 to TRBJ1-1, with TRBD1 identical over 9 bases. After removal of 5 bases from V and 4 bases from J, the junction contained 5 bases not matched to a gene. The CDR3 has 14 residues. CDR1 and CDR2 from the germline V gene are MNHEY and SVGAGI. The CDR3 reads CASSTTGGFTEAFF. CDR3 coding DNA: TGTGCCAGCAGTACGACAGGGGGATTCACTGAAGCTTTCTTT.

This chain connects TRBV5-1 to TRBJ2-1; D is unresolved. The germline V gene has CDR1 SGHRS and CDR2 YFSETQ. There are 15 residues in the CDR3. V was pared by 3 bases and J by 2 bases, with 12 bases between. The CDR3 nucleotides read TGCGCCAGCAGCTCTTCCACGGGCGCCTACAATGAGCAGTTCTTC. It codes for CASSSSTGAYNEQFF.

Notes on this clone: Other DNA sequences in the sample encode the same CDR3. The chain carries TRBV19 and TRBJ1-2; perhaps TRBD1 as D (6 bases). Germline loops: CDR1 LNHDA, CDR2 SQIVND (reference sequence). The CDR3 is 13 residues long. V lost 6 bases, J lost 8 bases, and 16 bases lay in between. The CDR3 reads CASRTTGSDGYTF. DNA for the CDR3: TGTGCCAGTAGGACAACAGGGTCGGACGGCTACACCTTC.

This chain connects TRBV28 to TRBJ2-7, with 12 bases matching TRBD2. Germline V lookup: CDR1 MDHEN, CDR2 SYDVKM. V lost 2 bases to trimming and J lost 6 bases; unmatched junction nucleotides: 5. This CDR3 is 15 amino acids long. The CDR3 loop reads CASSLKGLAGVEQYF. CDR3 coding DNA: TGTGCCAGCAGTTTAAAGGGACTAGCGGGCGTCGAGCAGTACTTC. Full variable domain (missing parts from reference TRBV28 and TRBJ2-7): DVKVTQSSRYLVKRTGEKVFLECVQDMDHENMFWYRQDPGLGLRLIYFSYDVKMKEKGDIPEGYSVSREKKERFSLILESASTNQTSMYLCASSLKGLAGVEQYFGPGTRLTVT.

The J gene is TRBJ2-2, the V gene TRBV7-9; D not resolved. Trimming took 2 bases from V and 1 from J, leaving 11 bases between them. The CDR3 contains 16 residues. CDR1 and CDR2 from the germline V gene are SEHNR and FQNEAQ (reference sequence). CDR3 nucleotides: TGTGCCAGCAGCTTAAACGTGCAAGGGAACACCGGGGAGCTGTTTTTT. Amino acids: CASSLNVQGNTGELFF.

The CDR3, as DNA: TGTGCCAGTCGTACAGGGGTTGAAAGCACTGAAGCTTTCTTT. This translates into CASRTGVESTEAFF. The chain is built from TRBV19 and TRBJ1-1, with 7 positions matching TRBD1. With 8 bases clipped from V and 4 bases from J, the junction kept 10 bases outside the gene matches. Germline V CDR1 and CDR2: LNHDA, SQIVND (reference sequence). The CDR3 consists of 14 residues. The whole variable domain, remainder taken from reference TRBV19 and TRBJ1-1, is DGGITQSPKYLFRKEGQNVTLSCEQNLNHDAMYWYRQDPGQGLRLIYYSQIVNDFQKGDIAEGYSVSREKKESFPLTVTSAQKNPTAFYLCASRTGVESTEAFFGQGTRLTVV.